These T cell receptor beta chains were read from a single sample in a study of beta chain features in type 1 diabetes. Here immunoSEQ multiplex PCR was the method, and the copy in TCRdb shows in-frame clones only, minus some. The data show around 430,000 clones, 30% seen once. Source material: naive CD4+ T cells from blood. These receptor sequences come from a man between 18 and 35 years old in good health. The CDR3 runs from the conserved cysteine through the conserved F or W. Fields, in order: V gene, D gene, J gene, clone size, CDR3 DNA, CDR3 protein. A D gene is named only where the DNA matches it firmly. Not all rows give a size; the values are once, few, many and, for expanded clones, a class.

V: TRBV30
D: -
J: TRBJ2-7
size: -
DNA: TGTGCCTTGGGAAGCGGTGTTTTCTACGAGCAGTACTTC
CDR3: CALGSGVFYEQYF

V: TRBV5-6
D: -
J: TRBJ2-3
size: -
DNA: TGTGCCAGCAGCTTGGCGATTGAGGGCGCGAGCACAGATACGCAGTATTTT
CDR3: CASSLAIEGASTDTQYF

V: TRBV27
D: -
J: TRBJ1-2
size: -
DNA: TGTGCCAGCAGTTTAGTAGGGGTTAACTATGGCTACACCTTC
CDR3: CASSLVGVNYGYTF

V: TRBV29-1
D: -
J: TRBJ2-3
size: -
DNA: TGCAGCGTTGACGGGGGCACAGATACGCAGTATTTT
CDR3: CSVDGGTDTQYF

V: TRBV18
D: -
J: TRBJ2-5
size: -
DNA: TGTGCCAGCTCAGCGACAGGAATAGAGACCCAGTACTTC
CDR3: CASSATGIETQYF

V: TRBV7-2
D: -
J: TRBJ2-3
size: -
DNA: TGTGCCAGCAGCTTAGATCAAGCAGATACGCAGTATTTT
CDR3: CASSLDQADTQYF

V: TRBV19
D: -
J: TRBJ2-7
size: -
DNA: TGTGCCAGTAGCCCCGGGGATCGCTACGAGCAGTACTTC
CDR3: CASSPGDRYEQYF

V: TRBV21-1
D: -
J: TRBJ2-4
size: few
DNA: TGTGCCAGCAGCAAAGGGATGGGGACCCCCGATAGGTACTTC
CDR3: CASSKGMGTPDRYF

V: TRBV4-3
D: TRBD2
J: TRBJ2-7
size: -
DNA: TGCGCCAGCAGCCAAGCTCTAGCGGGAGGGTACGAGCAGTACTTC
CDR3: CASSQALAGGYEQYF

V: TRBV10-3
D: -
J: TRBJ1-2
size: few
DNA: TGTGCCATCAAGGCGGATATGGAAGTCTACACCTTC
CDR3: CAIKADMEVYTF

V: TRBV7-2
D: -
J: TRBJ2-2
size: -
DNA: TGTGCCAGCAGCCCAAGGGCTAGCCCGTTCCCCGGGGAGCTGTTTTTT
CDR3: CASSPRASPFPGELFF

V: TRBV4-3
D: -
J: TRBJ2-1
size: -
DNA: TGCGCCAGCAGCCACGGTCTCGGTGAGCAGTTCTTC
CDR3: CASSHGLGEQFF

V: TRBV7-9
D: -
J: TRBJ2-2
size: -
DNA: TGTGCCAGCACCGGGGAGCTGTTTTTT
CDR3: CASTGELFF

V: TRBV18
D: -
J: TRBJ2-5
size: -
DNA: TGTGCCAGCTCACCACGGCCCAGGGTAGAAGAAGAGACCCAGTACTTC
CDR3: CASSPRPRVEEETQYF

V: TRBV4-2
D: -
J: TRBJ1-2
size: few
DNA: TGTGCCAGCAGCCAGACTGGGTTGGGCTACACCTTC
CDR3: CASSQTGLGYTF

V: TRBV9
D: TRBD1
J: TRBJ2-2
size: -
DNA: TGTGCCAGCAGCGTACAGACAGGGTTGGACACCGGGGAGCTGTTTTTT
CDR3: CASSVQTGLDTGELFF

V: TRBV2
D: -
J: TRBJ1-4
size: -
DNA: TGTGCCAGCTGGTTTCGAAATGAAAAACTGTTTTTT
CDR3: CASWFRNEKLFF

V: TRBV11-3
D: -
J: TRBJ2-1
size: -
DNA: TGTGCCAGCAGCATGAATTACAATGAGCAGTTCTTC
CDR3: CASSMNYNEQFF

V: TRBV29-1
D: -
J: TRBJ2-3
size: few
DNA: TGCAGCGTTGAAAGGGCGCCTTACACAGATACGCAGTATTTT
CDR3: CSVERAPYTDTQYF

V: TRBV23-1
D: TRBD1
J: TRBJ1-5
size: -
DNA: TGCGCCAGCAGTCAAGGACAGGGACTACCAAGCAATCAGCCCCAGCATTTT
CDR3: CASSQGQGLPSNQPQHF

V: TRBV2
D: TRBD1
J: TRBJ2-7
size: few
DNA: TGTGCCAGCAGTGAATCGTGGGACAGGGGGACCTACGAGCAGTACTTC
CDR3: CASSESWDRGTYEQYF

V: TRBV6-5
D: -
J: TRBJ2-1
size: few
DNA: TGTGCCAGCAGTTCAGGGACCTACAATGAGCAGTTCTTC
CDR3: CASSSGTYNEQFF

V: TRBV10-3
D: -
J: TRBJ1-4
size: few
DNA: TGTGCCATCAGTGAGGCGTCAGGGCGGTTCGGTGAAAAACTGTTTTTT
CDR3: CAISEASGRFGEKLFF

V: TRBV25-1
D: -
J: TRBJ2-7
size: -
DNA: TGTGCCAGCAGTGCGGCCGGGTCCTACGAGCAGTACTTC
CDR3: CASSAAGSYEQYF

V: TRBV5-6
D: TRBD2
J: TRBJ2-3
size: few
DNA: TGTGCCAGCAGCAAGACTAGCATTCGAACAGATACGCAGTATTTT
CDR3: CASSKTSIRTDTQYF

V: TRBV10-3
D: -
J: TRBJ1-5
size: once
DNA: TGTGCCATCAGTGAGCATGGGGACGATCAGCCCCAGCATTTT
CDR3: CAISEHGDDQPQHF

V: TRBV20-1
D: -
J: TRBJ2-1
size: few
DNA: TGCAGTGCTAGCTGGTACAATGAGCAGTTCTTC
CDR3: CSASWYNEQFF

V: TRBV7-9
D: -
J: TRBJ2-7
size: -
DNA: TGTGCCAGCAGCTTAGGGGGAGGCTACGAGCAGTACTTC
CDR3: CASSLGGGYEQYF

V: TRBV2
D: TRBD1
J: TRBJ2-3
size: few
DNA: TGTGCCTGCAGACAGGGCAGTAGGGAAGATACGCAGTATTTT
CDR3: CACRQGSREDTQYF

V: TRBV28
D: TRBD2
J: TRBJ2-3
size: -
DNA: TGTGCCAGCAGTTTCAGCGGGAAGAGGTGGGGCACAGATACGCAGTATTTT
CDR3: CASSFSGKRWGTDTQYF

V: TRBV4-1
D: TRBD1
J: TRBJ2-7
size: -
DNA: TGCGCCAGCAGCCAAGGAGGGGGACAGCGACCCCGGGAGCAGTACTTC
CDR3: CASSQGGGQRPREQYF

V: TRBV7-9
D: -
J: TRBJ2-1
size: -
DNA: TGTGCCAGCAGCTTCTTGGAACGGTGGGAGGCGAAAAATGAGCAGTTCTTC
CDR3: CASSFLERWEAKNEQFF

V: TRBV9
D: TRBD1
J: TRBJ2-5
size: few
DNA: TGTGCCAGCAGCTTGGGGACAGGGGGCTTTGAGACCCAGTACTTC
CDR3: CASSLGTGGFETQYF

V: TRBV5-1
D: TRBD2
J: TRBJ2-6
size: few
DNA: TGCGCCAGCAGCTTGGGGGCTGCGGGAGTTTCCGGGGCCAACGTCCTGACTTTC
CDR3: CASSLGAAGVSGANVLTF

V: TRBV5-4
D: -
J: TRBJ1-2
size: -
DNA: TGTGCCAGCAGCTTGCAACTAGGGACTAACTATGGCTACACCTTC
CDR3: CASSLQLGTNYGYTF

V: TRBV5-7
D: TRBD1
J: TRBJ2-1
size: few
DNA: TGTGCCAGCAGCTTGGTTTTGGGCCTAGGGGGCAATGAGCGGTTCTTC
CDR3: CASSLVLGLGGNERFF